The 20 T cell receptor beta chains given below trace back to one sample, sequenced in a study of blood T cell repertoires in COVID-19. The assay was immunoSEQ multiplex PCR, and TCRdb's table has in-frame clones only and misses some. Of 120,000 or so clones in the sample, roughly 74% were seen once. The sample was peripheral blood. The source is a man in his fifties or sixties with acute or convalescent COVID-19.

CDR3 residues: CASSLRMTGNQPQHF. CDR3 nucleotide sequence: TGTGCCAGCAGCTTAAGGATGACAGGGAATCAGCCCCAGCATTTT. The rearrangement links TRBV7-2 to TRBJ1-5; 7 bases are a match to TRBD1. This CDR3 region has 15 residues. Per germline, CDR1 SGHTA and CDR2 FQGNSA. The V gene end was trimmed by 2 bases and the J gene end by 4 bases; junction bases not matched to a gene: 5.

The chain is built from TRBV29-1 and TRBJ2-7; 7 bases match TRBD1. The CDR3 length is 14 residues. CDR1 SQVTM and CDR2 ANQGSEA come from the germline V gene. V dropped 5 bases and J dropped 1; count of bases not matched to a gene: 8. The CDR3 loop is CSVYGTGVSYEQYF. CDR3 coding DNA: TGCAGCGTTTACGGAACAGGGGTATCCTACGAGCAGTACTTC.

This CDR3 reads CASSQVRYNEQFF. The CDR3 bases are TGTGCCAGCAGCCAAGTGCGGTACAATGAGCAGTTCTTC. J is TRBJ2-1 and V is TRBV14; D is unclear. There are 13 residues in the CDR3. Deletions cut 1 base from V and 4 bases from J, with 5 bases between. The germline V gene has CDR1 SGHDN and CDR2 FVKESK.

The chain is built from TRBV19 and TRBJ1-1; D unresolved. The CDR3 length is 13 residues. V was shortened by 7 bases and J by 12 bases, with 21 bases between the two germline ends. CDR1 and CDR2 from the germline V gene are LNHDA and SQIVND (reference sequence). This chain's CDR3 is CASMTTWAGRTFF. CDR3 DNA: TGTGCCAGTATGACTACCTGGGCCGGTCGAACTTTCTTT.

CDR3 protein: CASSRPTSGGLNEQFF. The CDR3, as DNA: TGTGCCAGCAGTCGCCCGACTAGCGGGGGACTCAATGAGCAGTTCTTC. The genes are TRBV3-1 (or the pseudogene TRBV3-2) and TRBJ2-1; 12 bases line up with TRBD2. Germline V gene data show CDR1 as LGHDT and CDR2 as YNNKEL (reference sequence). V dropped 6 bases and J dropped 6; count of bases not matched to a gene: 9. The CDR3 is 16 residues long.

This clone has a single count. The CDR3 region is CASSRDWTYNEQFF. CDR3 bases: TGTGCCAGCAGCCGGGACTGGACCTACAATGAGCAGTTCTTC. The rearrangement uses TRBV27 and TRBJ2-1; maybe TRBD2 (6 bases). This CDR3 is built from 14 residues. Germline V CDR1 and CDR2: MNHEY, SMNVEV (reference sequence). Trimming cost V 6 bases and J 2 bases, with 11 bases left between them.

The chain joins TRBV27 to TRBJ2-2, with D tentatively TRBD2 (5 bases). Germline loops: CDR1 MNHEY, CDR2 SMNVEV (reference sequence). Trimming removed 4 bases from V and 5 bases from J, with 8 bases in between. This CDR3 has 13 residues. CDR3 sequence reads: CASSSRGTGELFF. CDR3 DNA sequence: TGTGCCAGCAGTTCTCGGGGAACCGGGGAGCTGTTTTTT.

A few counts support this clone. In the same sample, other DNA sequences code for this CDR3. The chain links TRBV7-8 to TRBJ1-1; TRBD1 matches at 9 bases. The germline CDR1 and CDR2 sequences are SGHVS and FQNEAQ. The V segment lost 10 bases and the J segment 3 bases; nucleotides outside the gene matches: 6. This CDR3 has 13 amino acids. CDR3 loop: CATTRDRDTEAFF. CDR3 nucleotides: TGTGCCACCACCCGGGACAGGGACACTGAAGCTTTCTTT. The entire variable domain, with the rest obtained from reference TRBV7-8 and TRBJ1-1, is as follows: GAGVSQSPRYKVAKRGQDVALRCDPISGHVSLFWYQQALGQGPEFLTYFQNEAQLDKSGLPSDRFFAERPEGSVSTLKIQRTQQEDSAVYLCATTRDRDTEAFFGQGTRLTVV.

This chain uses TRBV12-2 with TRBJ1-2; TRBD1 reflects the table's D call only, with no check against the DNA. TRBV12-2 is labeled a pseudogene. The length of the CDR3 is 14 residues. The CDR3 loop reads CASRSRRGRNGYTF. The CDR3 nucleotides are TGTGCAAGTCGCTCTCGCAGGGGGCGTAATGGCTACACCTTC.

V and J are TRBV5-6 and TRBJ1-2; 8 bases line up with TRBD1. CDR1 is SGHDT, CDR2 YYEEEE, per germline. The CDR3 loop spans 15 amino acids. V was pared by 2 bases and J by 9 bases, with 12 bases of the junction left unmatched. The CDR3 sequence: CASSLDRGGLRSYTF. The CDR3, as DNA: TGTGCCAGCAGCTTAGACAGGGGAGGGCTTCGTAGCTACACCTTC.

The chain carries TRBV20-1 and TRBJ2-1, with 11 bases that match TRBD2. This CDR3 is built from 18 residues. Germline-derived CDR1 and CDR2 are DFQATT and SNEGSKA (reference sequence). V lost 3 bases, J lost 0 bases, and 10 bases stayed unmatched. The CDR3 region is CSASSLTSGTSSYNEQFF. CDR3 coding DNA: TGCAGTGCTAGTAGTCTGACTAGCGGGACTAGCTCCTACAATGAGCAGTTCTTC.

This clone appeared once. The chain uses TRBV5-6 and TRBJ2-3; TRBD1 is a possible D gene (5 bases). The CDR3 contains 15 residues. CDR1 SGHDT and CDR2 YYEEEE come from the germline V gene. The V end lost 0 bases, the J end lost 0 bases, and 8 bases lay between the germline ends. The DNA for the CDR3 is TGTGCCAGCAGCTTGGGGTACAGGAGCACAGATACGCAGTATTTT. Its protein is CASSLGYRSTDTQYF.

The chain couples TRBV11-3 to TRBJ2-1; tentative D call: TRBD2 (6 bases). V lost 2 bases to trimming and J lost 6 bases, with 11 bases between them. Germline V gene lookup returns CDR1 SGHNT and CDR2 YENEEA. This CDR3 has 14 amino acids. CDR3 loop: CASSLIAAGNEQFF. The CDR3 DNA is TGTGCCAGCAGCTTAATAGCGGCCGGCAATGAGCAGTTCTTC.

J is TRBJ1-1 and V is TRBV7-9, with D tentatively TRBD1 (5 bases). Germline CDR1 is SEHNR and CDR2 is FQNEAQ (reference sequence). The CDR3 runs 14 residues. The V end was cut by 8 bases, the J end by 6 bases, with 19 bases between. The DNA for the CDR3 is TGTGCCAGCTTGATAAACGGGGGATCAGCTGAAGCTTTCTTT. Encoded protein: CASLINGGSAEAFF.

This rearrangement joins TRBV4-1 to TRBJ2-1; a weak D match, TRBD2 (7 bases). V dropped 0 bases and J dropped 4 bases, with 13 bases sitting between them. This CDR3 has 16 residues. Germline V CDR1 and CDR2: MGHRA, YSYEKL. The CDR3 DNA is TGCGCCAGCAGCCAAGATCCCAGGGGACTATACAATGAGCAGTTCTTC. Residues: CASSQDPRGLYNEQFF.

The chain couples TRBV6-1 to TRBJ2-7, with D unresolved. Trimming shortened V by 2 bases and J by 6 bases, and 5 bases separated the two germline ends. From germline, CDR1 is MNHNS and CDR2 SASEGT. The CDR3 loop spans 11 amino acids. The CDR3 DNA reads TGTGCCAGCAGTGAATTCGTCGAGCAGTACTTC. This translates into CASSEFVEQYF.

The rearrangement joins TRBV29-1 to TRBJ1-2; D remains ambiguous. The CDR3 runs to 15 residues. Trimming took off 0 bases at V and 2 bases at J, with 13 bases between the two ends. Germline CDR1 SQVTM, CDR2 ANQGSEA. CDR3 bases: TGCAGCGTTGAAGATCTAGATTACGGAAACTATGGCTACACCTTC. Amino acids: CSVEDLDYGNYGYTF.

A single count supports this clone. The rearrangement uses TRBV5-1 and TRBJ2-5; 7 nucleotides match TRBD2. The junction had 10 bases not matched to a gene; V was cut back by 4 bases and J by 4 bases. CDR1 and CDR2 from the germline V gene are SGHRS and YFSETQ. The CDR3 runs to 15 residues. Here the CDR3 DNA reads TGCGCCAGCAGCAGCGGGACTAACGTTCTAGAGACCCAGTACTTC. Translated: CASSSGTNVLETQYF. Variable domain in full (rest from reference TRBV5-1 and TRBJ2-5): KAGVTQTPRYLIKTRGQQVTLSCSPISGHRSVSWYQQTPGQGLQFLFEYFSETQRNKGNFPGRFSGRQFSNSRSEMNVSTLELGDSALYLCASSSGTNVLETQYFGPGTRLLVL.

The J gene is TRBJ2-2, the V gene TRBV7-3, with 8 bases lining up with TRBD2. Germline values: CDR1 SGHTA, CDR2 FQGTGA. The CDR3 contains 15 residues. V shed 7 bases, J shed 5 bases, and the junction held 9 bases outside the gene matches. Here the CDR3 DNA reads TGTGCCAGCAAGAAAGGACTAGCCATGACCGGGGAGCTGTTTTTT. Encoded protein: CASKKGLAMTGELFF.

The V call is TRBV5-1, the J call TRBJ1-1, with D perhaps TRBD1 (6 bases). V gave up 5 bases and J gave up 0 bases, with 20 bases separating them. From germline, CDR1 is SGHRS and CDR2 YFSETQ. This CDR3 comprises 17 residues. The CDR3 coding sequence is TGCGCCAGCAGTTCCGGACAGTCCTCCGTCCTGAACACTGAAGCTTTCTTT. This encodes CASSSGQSSVLNTEAFF.